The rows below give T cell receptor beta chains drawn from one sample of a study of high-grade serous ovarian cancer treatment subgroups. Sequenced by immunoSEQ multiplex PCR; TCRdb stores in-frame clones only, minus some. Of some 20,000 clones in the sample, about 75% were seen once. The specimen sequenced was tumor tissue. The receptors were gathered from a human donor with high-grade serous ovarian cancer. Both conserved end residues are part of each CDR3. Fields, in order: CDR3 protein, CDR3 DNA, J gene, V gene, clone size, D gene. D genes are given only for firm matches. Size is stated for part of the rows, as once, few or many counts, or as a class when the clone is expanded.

CDR3: CASSLDQGTIYF; DNA: TGTGCCAGCAGCTTAGATCAGGGAACCATATATTTC; J: TRBJ1-3; V: TRBV7-9; size: -; D: -
CDR3: CASSLWGRAGDTQYF; DNA: TGTGCCAGCAGTCTTTGGGGCCGAGCAGGAGATACGCAGTATTTT; J: TRBJ2-3; V: TRBV27; size: -; D: -
CDR3: CASSPISGSLMNTEAFF; DNA: TGTGCCAGCAGCCCCATTTCGGGATCTTTAATGAACACTGAAGCTTTCTTT; J: TRBJ1-1; V: TRBV7-2; size: -; D: -
CDR3: CASRIGGGNTEAFF; DNA: TGTGCCAGCAGAATAGGAGGGGGGAACACTGAAGCTTTCTTT; J: TRBJ1-1; V: TRBV28; size: -; D: -
CDR3: CASSPDSSGNTIYF; DNA: TGCGCCAGCAGCCCCGACAGCTCTGGAAACACCATATATTTT; J: TRBJ1-3; V: TRBV5-1; size: -; D: -
CDR3: CASSQESGGGGLTDTQYF; DNA: TGTGCCAGCAGCCAAGAAAGTGGGGGAGGAGGACTTACAGATACGCAGTATTTT; J: TRBJ2-3; V: TRBV4-2; size: -; D: -
CDR3: CASSEYMREGRDTEAFF; DNA: TGTGCCAGCAGTGAATATATGAGGGAGGGTAGGGACACTGAAGCTTTCTTT; J: TRBJ1-1; V: TRBV25-1; size: -; D: -
CDR3: CASRLLTAGGSYGYTF; DNA: TGTGCCAGCAGACTTCTAACGGCAGGAGGCTCCTATGGCTACACCTTC; J: TRBJ1-2; V: TRBV5-4; size: -; D: -
CDR3: CASSSSGQSNSPLHF; DNA: TGTGCCAGCAGCTCATCGGGACAGAGTAATTCACCCCTCCACTTT; J: TRBJ1-6; V: TRBV7-3; size: -; D: TRBD1
CDR3: CASSTQQGASYGYTF; DNA: TGCGCCAGCAGCACCCAACAGGGGGCTAGTTATGGCTACACCTTC; J: TRBJ1-2; V: TRBV4-3; size: -; D: TRBD1
CDR3: CASSREGGGRFNEQFF; DNA: TGCGCCAGCAGCAGGGAGGGTGGCGGGAGGTTTAATGAGCAGTTCTTC; J: TRBJ2-1; V: TRBV5-1; size: -; D: TRBD2
CDR3: CASGRRTGVNTGELFF; DNA: TGTGCCAGCGGAAGACGGACAGGGGTGAACACCGGGGAGCTGTTTTTT; J: TRBJ2-2; V: TRBV27; size: -; D: TRBD1
CDR3: CASSPQGGQETQYF; DNA: TGCGCCAGCAGCCCGCAGGGGGGACAAGAGACCCAGTACTTC; J: TRBJ2-5; V: TRBV5-1; size: -; D: -
CDR3: CASSLSTLNPEAFF; DNA: TGTGCCAGCAGTTTATCCACATTGAACCCTGAAGCTTTCTTT; J: TRBJ1-1; V: TRBV27; size: -; D: -
CDR3: CASSSGQARREKLFF; DNA: TGTGCCAGCAGCTCCGGACAGGCCAGGCGTGAAAAACTGTTTTTT; J: TRBJ1-4; V: TRBV5-4; size: few; D: TRBD1
CDR3: CASSPTPGLWNTEAFF; DNA: TGTGCCAGCAGCCCAACTCCGGGACTCTGGAACACTGAAGCTTTCTTT; J: TRBJ1-1; V: TRBV7-9; size: -; D: -
CDR3: CASSPSLGGSRGTDTQYF; DNA: TGTGCCAGCTCACCTTCGCTCGGCGGGAGTAGGGGGACAGATACGCAGTATTTT; J: TRBJ2-3; V: TRBV18; size: -; D: -
CDR3: CASSKGGEDRAYGYTF; DNA: TGTGCCAGCAGCAAAGGGGGAGAAGACAGGGCATATGGCTACACCTTC; J: TRBJ1-2; V: TRBV21-1; size: -; D: -